This is a list of T cell receptor beta chains from one sample in a study of blood T cell repertoires in COVID-19. Assay used: immunoSEQ multiplex PCR; TCRdb lists only in-frame clones, some missing. The table records 140,000 to 150,000 clones, roughly 79% of them present only once. Material: peripheral blood. Receptors were obtained from a human donor in a cohort sampled during active COVID-19. Both conserved end residues are part of each CDR3. Rows give clone size only sometimes, using once, few, many, or a class for an expanded clone.

V	size	J	length	CDR3
TRBV7-3	.	TRBJ2-6	15	CASSIGDSGANVLTF
TRBV19	.	TRBJ1-2	14	CASSMAGNDYGYTF
TRBV27	.	TRBJ2-1	14	CASSRAGGYTEQFF
TRBV20-1	.	TRBJ1-2	11	CSADRLAGYTF
TRBV6-2/TRBV6-3	.	TRBJ1-1	13	CASSYVGGVGAFF
TRBV11-2	.	TRBJ1-2	11	CASRTGYGYTF
TRBV21-1	.	TRBJ2-7	13	CASSKEQGGEQYF
TRBV7-8	.	TRBJ1-1	15	CASSLEGTVMTEAFF
TRBV7-2	.	TRBJ2-7	12	CASSKQGYEQYF
TRBV7-2	few	TRBJ2-1	13	CASSLKRENEQFF
TRBV28	few	TRBJ1-1	16	CASSSLIRTVNTEAFF
TRBV7-9	.	TRBJ2-3	17	CASRRPGLSPFTDTQYF
TRBV19	.	TRBJ1-2	13	CASTPDRVSGYTF
TRBV28	.	TRBJ2-1	16	CASSPAGVPGNHEQFF
TRBV27	once	TRBJ1-2	12	CASSMDRFGYTF
TRBV27	.	TRBJ1-1	16	CASSLDRGRGGTEAFF
TRBV7-9	.	TRBJ2-6	19	CASSLLGPGQSSGANVLTF
TRBV28	.	TRBJ1-1	13	CASSLLENTEAFF
TRBV29-1	few	TRBJ2-1	16	CSVDRTGGGAPNEQFF
TRBV4-2	few	TRBJ2-1	15	CASSQESLRVNEQFF
TRBV9	.	TRBJ2-7	16	CASSVAASGSSYEQYF
TRBV28	.	TRBJ1-2	16	CASSPRQGRGGYGYTF
TRBV9	.	TRBJ1-2	15	CASSATTGINYGYTF
TRBV18	.	TRBJ1-4	16	CASSLSPGTTNEKLFF
TRBV4-3	many	TRBJ1-4	16	CASSPGGTGFNEKLFF